The count of the clone carrying this T cell receptor beta chain is one. Its specificity is unknown. Busulfan-fludarabine conditioning, marrow transplant, and cyclophosphamide on days +3 and +4 were administered. The table came from immunoSEQ multiplex PCR; TCRdb's copy has only in-frame clones and leaves some out. The sample contains more than 8,500 clones, about 84% of which appear only once. This entry comes from a study of T cells after posttransplantation cyclophosphamide. Germline assignment: CDR1 SQVTM and CDR2 ANQGSEA. Between the trimmed V and J ends, which lost 4 bases and 9 bases, there was a span of 16 bases. The CDR3 is 13 residues long. Study-level points and caveats: Later post-transplant blood repertoires were often dominated by donor CD8+ memory clones. Recipient CMV seropositivity and CMV reactivation strongly tracked TRB clonality.

This rearrangement joins TRBV29-1 to TRBJ2-1; TRBD2 might be the D (5 bases). Sequenced here: PBMCs, sampled after allogeneic stem cell transplant with posttransplant cyclophosphamide. The clonotype was recovered from a female patient aged 40-50 years who received an allogeneic stem cell transplant from an unrelated donor, was CMV-positive, and had no GVHD. The graft donor may account for some of the T cells. The CDR3 bases are TGCAGCGTTGCCCGCCCCGGGGTAGGTGAGCAGTTCTTC. Its protein is CSVARPGVGEQFF.